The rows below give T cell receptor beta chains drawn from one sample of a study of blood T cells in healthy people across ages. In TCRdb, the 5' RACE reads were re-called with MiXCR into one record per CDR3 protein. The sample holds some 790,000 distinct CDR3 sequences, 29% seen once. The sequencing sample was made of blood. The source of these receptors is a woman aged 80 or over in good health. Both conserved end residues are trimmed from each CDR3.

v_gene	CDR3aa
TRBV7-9	ASSSPTGGDEQY
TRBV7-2	ASWTYRVNTEAF
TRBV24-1	ATSEQGVGDTQY
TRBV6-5	ASSYLGMGPGANVLT
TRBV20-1	SASAGGTDTQY
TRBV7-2	ASSLTRLGTDTQY
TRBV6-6	ASSWAGHSGETQY
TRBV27	ASSFSISGDRNTGELF
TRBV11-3	ASSFSRGEQF
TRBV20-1	SADRQRGHSYEQY
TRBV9	ASGSTGGSNQPQH
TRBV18	ASSPPGNVTQY
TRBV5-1	ASSLEAGADYEQY
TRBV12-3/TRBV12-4	ASSWTYGTGGNQPQH
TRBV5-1	ASSLDPRDRIYGYT
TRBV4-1	ASSREGQGLAKNIQY
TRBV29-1	SVNSDRVRGYT
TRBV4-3	ASSQDPWAGNEKLF
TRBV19	ASSTTGRQTQY
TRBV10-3	AISDRQGANTGELF
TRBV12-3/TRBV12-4	ASSSRFPGQGSFSYEQY
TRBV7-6	ASRTRGELF
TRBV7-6	ASSSRDRVSPLH